The T cell receptor beta chain described here comes from a study of CXCR3-negative and CXCR3-positive naive CD8 T cells. About the study: Sequencing brought in 130 million to 150 million TRB reads altogether, and each library got about 1.5 +/- 0.3 million. Whole-study findings and limits: In CXCR3-positive naive cells, the TRB CDR3s were more hydrophobic than in CXCR3-negative naive cells. Most assays used freshly isolated PBMCs, as cryopreservation partially reduced CXCR3.

Each TRB cDNA library was prepared by 5' RACE (with UMI labels). TCRdb re-called the 5' RACE reads; one entry per CDR3 protein, DNA not given. There are some 100,000 distinct CDR3 sequences in the sample, with approximately 0.4% held by the top ten. Subsets of CD8+ T cells were each sorted in triplicate at 250,000 to 350,000 cells apiece. A word on this clonotype: What it binds is unknown.

Sequencing was performed on naive CXCR3+ CD8+ T cells from blood. Subset of the sample: CD45RO-CCR7+CD27+CD95- naive CD8+ T cells expressing CXCR3 (TNR3+). The clonotype originates from a human donor in good health. Some clones in this sample may be carry-over from other donors' samples.

CDR3 protein: CASSSGTGNIQYF. The chain employs TRBV11-3 and TRBJ2-4; the TCRdb D gene call, TRBD1, has no DNA to confirm it. This CDR3 comprises 13 residues. Germline CDR1 SGHNT, CDR2 YENEEA.